Below are 18 T cell receptor beta chains sequenced from a single sample in a study of identical twins. Each CDR3 protein is one row after TCRdb ran MiXCR on the 5' RACE reads. This sample has about 890,000 distinct CDR3 sequences, with roughly 12% found just once. The same sample was also studied in work on yellow fever vaccine responses in identical twins.

Material: PBMCs. These receptors were obtained from a woman in her late teens or twenties in good health.

This clonotype was counted only a few times. In nucleotides, the CDR3 is TGCGCCAGCAGCGTACCGGGACAGGGCTCGGAGACCCAGTACTTC. Translation: CASSVPGQGSETQYF. The chain recombines TRBV5-1 with TRBJ2-5, with 9 positions matching TRBD1. After removal of 4 bases from V and 5 bases from J, the junction contained 9 bases not matched to a gene. CDR1 is SGHRS and CDR2 is YFSETQ in the germline V gene. This CDR3 is 15 amino acids long.

As concerns this clonotype: One junction end disagrees with the germline gene, perhaps due to a read error. The chain combines TRBV20-1 with TRBJ2-3; D remains ambiguous. Germline assignment: CDR1 DFQATT and CDR2 SNEGSKA (reference sequence). This CDR3 is built from 16 residues. The chain's CDR3 is CCARKGVGDGTDTQYF. In nucleotides, the CDR3 is TGCTGTGCTAGGAAAGGTGTCGGAGACGGTACAGATACGCAGTATTTT.

The rearrangement links TRBV4-2 to TRBJ2-4; D ambiguous. CDR3 length: 16 amino acids. V lost 0 bases and J lost 0, with 9 bases in between. The germline gives CDR1 LGHNA, CDR2 YNFKEQ. The CDR3 DNA reads as TGTGCCAGCAGCCAAGACCCGGAAGTAGCCAAAAACATTCAGTACTTC. This translates into CASSQDPEVAKNIQYF.

At least ten counts were recorded for this clonotype. V and J are TRBV24-1 and TRBJ2-6; either TRBD1 or TRBD2 may supply D (6 bases each). Trimming shortened V by 4 bases and J by 0 bases, and 12 bases separated the two germline ends. Germline CDR1 KGHDR, CDR2 SFDVKD. The CDR3 runs 17 residues. CDR3 region: CATSDPWGASGANVLTF. CDR3 sequence (DNA): TGTGCCACCAGTGACCCTTGGGGGGCCTCTGGGGCCAACGTCCTGACTTTC.

This clonotype was counted only a few times. The CDR3 DNA reads TGTGCCACCAGTGCCGACAGGGGCTACGAGCAGTACTTC. Encoded protein: CATSADRGYEQYF. This sequence joins TRBV24-1 and TRBJ2-7; TRBD1 agrees at 8 bases. Germline V gene sequence: CDR1 KGHDR, CDR2 SFDVKD. The CDR3 extends over 13 amino acids. The V segment lost 5 bases and the J segment 3 bases; nucleotides outside the gene matches: 2.

This chain's CDR3 is CTCSNEGLAGGSSYNEQFF. CDR3 DNA sequence: TGTACCTGCAGTAACGAGGGACTAGCGGGGGGAAGCTCCTACAATGAGCAGTTCTTC. The genes are TRBV6-4 and TRBJ2-1, with 15 bases aligning to TRBD2. The CDR3 has 19 residues. Germline CDR1 MRHNA, CDR2 SNTAGT.

V gene TRBV12-3 or TRBV12-4 combines with J gene TRBJ2-7; D call uncertain. The CDR3 is 15 amino acids. V lost 4 bases and J 2 bases, leaving 15 bases between the germline ends. As DNA, the CDR3 is TGTGCCAGCAGTTCCTCGGACGGAGCCACCTACGAGCAGTACTTC. Its translation is CASSSSDGATYEQYF.

The chain links TRBV11-2 to TRBJ2-3; no firm D call. The CDR3 spans 13 residues. V lost 3 bases to trimming and J lost 7 bases, with 11 bases between them. Germline values: CDR1 SGHAT, CDR2 FQNNGV. The CDR3 sequence: CASSFSPDHTQYF. CDR3 nucleotides: TGTGCCAGCAGCTTTTCACCAGATCATACGCAGTATTTT.

This clonotype has only a few counts. This chain uses TRBV24-1 with TRBJ2-7, with D uncertain. V was cut by 4 bases and J by 2 bases, with 8 bases left in between. The germline CDR1 and CDR2 sequences are KGHDR and SFDVKD. There are 13 residues in the CDR3. The CDR3 DNA is TGTGCCACCAGTGAAGGCGGTGCCTACGAGCAGTACTTC. The encoded protein is CATSEGGAYEQYF.

This clonotype was counted a few times. The CDR3 here is CASSPQVPNTEAFF. Written as DNA, the CDR3 is TGTGCCAGCAGTCCACAGGTGCCGAACACTGAAGCTTTCTTT. This rearrangement joins TRBV6-1 to TRBJ1-1; weak D call: TRBD1 (5 bases). Trimming removed 5 bases at V and 1 base at J, with 11 bases between. The CDR3 spans 14 residues. The germline gives CDR1 MNHNS, CDR2 SASEGT.

The table lists this clonotype with many counts. CDR3 protein: CAISGTSGSSNEQFF. The CDR3 DNA sequence: TGTGCCATCAGCGGGACTAGCGGGAGTTCGAATGAGCAGTTCTTC. This rearrangement joins TRBV10-3 to TRBJ2-1; 14 bases line up with TRBD2. J lost 7 bases, V lost 6 bases, and 5 bases had no gene match. In germline, CDR1 is ENHRY, CDR2 SYGVKD. The CDR3 has 15 residues.

This clonotype was seen only a few times. V and J are TRBV3-1 and TRBJ2-1; 8 bases align to TRBD2. Germline V gives CDR1 LGHDT, CDR2 YNNKEL (reference sequence). CDR3 size: 18 residues. V shed 0 bases, J shed 3 bases, and the junction held 10 bases outside the gene matches. CDR3 sequence: CASSQEKLAGTSYNEQFF. The CDR3 nucleotides read TGTGCCAGCAGCCAAGAAAAACTCGCCGGGACTAGCTACAATGAGCAGTTCTTC.

This clonotype was seen many times. The chain employs TRBV7-8 and TRBJ2-7; D is possibly TRBD2 (6 bases). The germline gives CDR1 SGHVS, CDR2 FQNEAQ. This CDR3 is 16 amino acids long. V lost 1 base, J lost 0 bases, and 13 bases lay in between. CDR3 in amino acids: CASSLGRALSSYEQYV. The CDR3 DNA sequence: TGTGCCAGCAGCTTAGGGAGGGCTTTAAGCTCCTACGAGCAGTACGTC.

There are a few counts of this clonotype. The J gene is TRBJ2-3, the V gene TRBV12-3 or TRBV12-4, with 11 bases lining up with TRBD2. V gave up 6 bases and J gave up 0 bases; unmatched junction bases: 11. The CDR3 has 18 residues. This chain's CDR3 is CASSPGTSGTTSTDTQYF. The CDR3 bases are TGTGCCAGCAGCCCCGGGACTAGCGGAACTACTAGCACAGATACGCAGTATTTT.

This clonotype came up a few times. The J gene is TRBJ2-7, the V gene TRBV20-1; TRBD2 is a possible D gene (5 bases). Germline V gene data show CDR1 as DFQATT and CDR2 as SNEGSKA (reference sequence). CDR3 length: 15 residues. V was trimmed by 6 bases and J by 0 bases, leaving 18 bases between them. The CDR3 loop is CSAISMQEASYEQYF. In nucleotides, the CDR3 is TGCAGTGCCATTAGTATGCAGGAGGCCTCCTACGAGCAGTACTTC.

The sample holds many counts of this clonotype. V is TRBV3-1 and J is TRBJ2-1, with 10 bases lining up with TRBD2. After removal of 0 bases from V and 4 bases from J, the junction contained 3 bases not matched to a gene. Germline V gene lookup returns CDR1 LGHDT and CDR2 YNNKEL (reference sequence). The CDR3 loop spans 16 amino acids. The CDR3 DNA reads as TGTGCCAGCAGCCAAGAACCAGCGGGGGGGTACAATGAGCAGTTCTTC. It encodes CASSQEPAGGYNEQFF.

The J gene is TRBJ2-3, the V gene TRBV24-1, with D hard to call. V gave up 5 bases and J gave up 1 base, with 15 bases separating them. The length of the CDR3 is 16 residues. CDR1 is KGHDR and CDR2 is SFDVKD in the germline V gene. CDR3 loop: CATSARPDRGTDTQYF. For the CDR3, the DNA is TGTGCCACCAGTGCACGACCAGACCGGGGCACAGATACGCAGTATTTT.

This sequence joins TRBV2 and TRBJ2-3; maybe TRBD2 (5 bases). The CDR3 is 14 residues long. V dropped 6 bases and J dropped 2 bases, with 12 bases sitting between them. The germline gives CDR1 SNHLY, CDR2 FYNNEI. CDR3 sequence (DNA): TGTGCCAGCAGCTGGACGGGATTCACAGATACGCAGTATTTT. Protein product: CASSWTGFTDTQYF. Together with reference TRBV2 and TRBJ2-3, the CDR3 gives the full variable domain: EPEVTQTPSHQVTQMGQEVILRCVPISNHLYFYWYRQILGQKVEFLVSFYNNEISEKSEIFDDQFSVERPDGSNFTLKIRSTKLEDSAMYFCASSWTGFTDTQYFGPGTRLTVL.